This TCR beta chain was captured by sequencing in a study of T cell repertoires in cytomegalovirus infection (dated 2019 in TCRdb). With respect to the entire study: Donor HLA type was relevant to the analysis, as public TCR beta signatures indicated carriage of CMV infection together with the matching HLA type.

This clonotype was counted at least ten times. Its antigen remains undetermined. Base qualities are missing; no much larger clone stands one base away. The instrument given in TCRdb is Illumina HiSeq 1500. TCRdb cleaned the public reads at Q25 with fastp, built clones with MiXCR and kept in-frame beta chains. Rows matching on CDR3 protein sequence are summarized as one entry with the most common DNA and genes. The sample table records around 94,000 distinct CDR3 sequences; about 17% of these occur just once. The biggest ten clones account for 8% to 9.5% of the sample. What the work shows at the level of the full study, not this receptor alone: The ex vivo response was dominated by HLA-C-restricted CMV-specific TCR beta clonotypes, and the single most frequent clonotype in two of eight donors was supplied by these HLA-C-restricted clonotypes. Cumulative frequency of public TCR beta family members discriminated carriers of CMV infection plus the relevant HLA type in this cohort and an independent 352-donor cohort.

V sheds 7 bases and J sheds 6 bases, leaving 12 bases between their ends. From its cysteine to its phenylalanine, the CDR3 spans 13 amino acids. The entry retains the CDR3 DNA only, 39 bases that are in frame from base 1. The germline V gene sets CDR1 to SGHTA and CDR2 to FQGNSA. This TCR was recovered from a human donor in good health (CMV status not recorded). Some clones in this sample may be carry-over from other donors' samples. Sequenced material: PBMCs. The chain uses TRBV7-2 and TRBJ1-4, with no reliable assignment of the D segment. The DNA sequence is TGTGCCAGCACGGCGTTTGAGTATGAAAAACTGTTTTTT. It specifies CASTAFEYEKLFF.